Listed below are T cell receptor beta chains from one sample, sequenced in a study of cytomegalovirus exposure and HLA in healthy donors. The method was immunoSEQ multiplex PCR; TCRdb's version includes in-frame clones alone and lacks a portion of them. The sample has over 100,000 clones; approximately 78% are singletons. Sequencing input: PBMCs. The source is a woman in her forties or fifties in good health and CMV-seropositive. Both conserved end residues are part of each CDR3. The D gene is left open where the match is weak. Not all rows give a size; the values are once, few, many and, for expanded clones, a class.

TRBD2,NA,TRBV10-1,TRBJ2-3,TGCGCCAGCAGCCCCGGGGAGGGGACGCAGTATTTT,CASSPGEGTQYF
NA,once,TRBV5-6,TRBJ1-2,TGTGCCAGCAGCCTAACAGGGCTGGCCCACTATGGCTACACCTTC,CASSLTGLAHYGYTF
NA,few,TRBV5-1,TRBJ2-1,TGCGCCAGCAGGGAGGGACCCCCACCCAATGAGCAGTTCTTC,CASREGPPPNEQFF
NA,once,TRBV7-6,TRBJ2-2,TGTGCCAGCAGCCGAGGCGGCCGGGTGAACACCGGGGAGCTGTTTTTT,CASSRGGRVNTGELFF
NA,NA,TRBV29-1,TRBJ2-7,TGCAGCGTTGAAGGACATAGCGGAAACCGACCCTACGAGCAGTACTTC,CSVEGHSGNRPYEQYF
TRBD1,NA,TRBV19,TRBJ1-1,TGTGCCAGTAAGGACAGGGTGACTGAAGCTTTCTTT,CASKDRVTEAFF
NA,NA,TRBV21-1,TRBJ2-7,TGTGCCAGCAGCAAGCTGCGGGACAGGGAAGGGGTCGAGCAGTACTTC,CASSKLRDREGVEQYF
NA,NA,TRBV11-2,TRBJ1-2,TGTGCCAGCAGCCTTAGCAACAGGGAGCGCTATGGCTACACCTTC,CASSLSNRERYGYTF
TRBD2,NA,TRBV7-2,TRBJ2-1,TGTGCCAGCAGCTGGGTGGGTAGCGGGTACAATGAGCAGTTCTTC,CASSWVGSGYNEQFF
TRBD1,NA,TRBV15,TRBJ2-1,TGTGCCACCTGCCTAGACAGGGGCCATGAGCAGTTCTTC,CATCLDRGHEQFF